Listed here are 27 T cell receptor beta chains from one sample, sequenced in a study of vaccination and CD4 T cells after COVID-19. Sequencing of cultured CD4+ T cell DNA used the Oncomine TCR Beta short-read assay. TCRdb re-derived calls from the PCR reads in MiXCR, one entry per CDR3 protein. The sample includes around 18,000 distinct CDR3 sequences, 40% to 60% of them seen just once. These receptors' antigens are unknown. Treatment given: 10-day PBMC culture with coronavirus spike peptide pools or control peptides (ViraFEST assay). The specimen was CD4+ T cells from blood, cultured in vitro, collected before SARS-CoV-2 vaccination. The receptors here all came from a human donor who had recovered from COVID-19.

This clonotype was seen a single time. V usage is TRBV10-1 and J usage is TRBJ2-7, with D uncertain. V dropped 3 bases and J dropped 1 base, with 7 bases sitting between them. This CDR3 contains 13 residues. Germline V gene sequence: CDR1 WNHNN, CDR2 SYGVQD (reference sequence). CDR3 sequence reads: CASSEVPSYEQYF. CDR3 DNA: TGCGCCAGCAGTGAAGTTCCGTCCTACGAGCAGTACTTC.

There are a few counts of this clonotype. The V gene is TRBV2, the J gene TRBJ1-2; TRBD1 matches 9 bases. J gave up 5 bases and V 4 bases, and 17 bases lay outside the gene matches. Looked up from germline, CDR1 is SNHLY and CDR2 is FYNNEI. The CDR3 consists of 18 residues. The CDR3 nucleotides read TGTGCCAGCAGTGTCCCCGACAGGGGGATATATCGTGGGTATGGCTACACCTTC. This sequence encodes CASSVPDRGIYRGYGYTF.

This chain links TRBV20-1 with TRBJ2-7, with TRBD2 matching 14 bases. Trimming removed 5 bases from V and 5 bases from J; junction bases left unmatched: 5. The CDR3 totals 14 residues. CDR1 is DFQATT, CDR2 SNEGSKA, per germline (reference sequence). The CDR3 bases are TGCAGTGCTCCTCGACTAGCGGGAGGGGACGAGCAGTACTTC. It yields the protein CSAPRLAGGDEQYF.

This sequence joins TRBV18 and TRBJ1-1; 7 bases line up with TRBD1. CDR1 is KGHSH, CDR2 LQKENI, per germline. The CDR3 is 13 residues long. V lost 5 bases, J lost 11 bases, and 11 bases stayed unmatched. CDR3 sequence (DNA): TGTGCCAGCTCAAAGGGGGCAGGCCGGGATGCTTTCTTT. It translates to CASSKGAGRDAFF.

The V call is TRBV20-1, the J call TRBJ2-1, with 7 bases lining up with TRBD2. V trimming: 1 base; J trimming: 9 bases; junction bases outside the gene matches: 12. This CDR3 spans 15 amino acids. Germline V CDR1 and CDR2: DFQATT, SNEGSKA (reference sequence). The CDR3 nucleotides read TGCAGTGCTAGAGGTGGCCTAGCGGAAGTGGCTGAGCAGTTCTTC. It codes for CSARGGLAEVAEQFF.

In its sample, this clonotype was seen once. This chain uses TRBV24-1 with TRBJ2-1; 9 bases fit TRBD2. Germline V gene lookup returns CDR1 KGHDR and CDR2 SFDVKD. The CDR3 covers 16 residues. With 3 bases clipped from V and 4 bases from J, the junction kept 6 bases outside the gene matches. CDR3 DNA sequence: TGTGCCACCAGTGATCCTAGCGGGAAGGGATACAATGAGCAGTTCTTC. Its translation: CATSDPSGKGYNEQFF.

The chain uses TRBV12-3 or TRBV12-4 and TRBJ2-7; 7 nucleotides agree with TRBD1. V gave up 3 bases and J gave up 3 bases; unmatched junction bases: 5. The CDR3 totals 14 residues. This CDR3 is CASSFMTGFYEQYF. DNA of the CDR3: TGTGCCAGCAGTTTCATGACAGGGTTCTACGAGCAGTACTTC.

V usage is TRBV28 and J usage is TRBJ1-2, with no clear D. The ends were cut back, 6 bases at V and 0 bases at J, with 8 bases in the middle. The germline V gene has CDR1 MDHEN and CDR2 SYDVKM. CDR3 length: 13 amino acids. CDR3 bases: TGTGCCAGCAGGGACCCGACTAACTATGGCTACACCTTC. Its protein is CASRDPTNYGYTF.

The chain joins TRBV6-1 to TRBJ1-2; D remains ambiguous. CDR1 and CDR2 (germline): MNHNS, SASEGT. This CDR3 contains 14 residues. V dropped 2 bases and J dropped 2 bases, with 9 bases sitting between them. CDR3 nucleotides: TGTGCCAGCAGTGAACAAAGGACCAACTATGGCTACACCTTC. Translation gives CASSEQRTNYGYTF.

The CDR3 bases are TGTGCCAGCAGTCCCCTGGACAGTCCCTACGAGCAGTACTTC. Its protein is CASSPLDSPYEQYF. This chain uses TRBV27 with TRBJ2-7; D possibly corresponds to TRBD1 (6 bases). Germline V lookup: CDR1 MNHEY, CDR2 SMNVEV (reference sequence). Trimming pared 5 bases from V and 2 bases from J, leaving 13 bases between. CDR3 size: 14 residues.

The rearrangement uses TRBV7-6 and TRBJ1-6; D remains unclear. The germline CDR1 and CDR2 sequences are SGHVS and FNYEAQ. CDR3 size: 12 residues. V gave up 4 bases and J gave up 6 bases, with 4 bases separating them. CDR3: CASSSGNSPLHF. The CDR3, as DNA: TGTGCCAGCAGCTCCGGTAATTCACCCCTCCACTTT. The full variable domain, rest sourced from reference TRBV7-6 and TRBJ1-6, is GAGVSQSPRYKVTKRGQDVALRCDPISGHVSLYWYRQALGQGPEFLTYFNYEAQQDKSGLPNDRFSAERPEGSISTLTIQRTEQRDSAMYRCASSSGNSPLHFGNGTRLTVT.

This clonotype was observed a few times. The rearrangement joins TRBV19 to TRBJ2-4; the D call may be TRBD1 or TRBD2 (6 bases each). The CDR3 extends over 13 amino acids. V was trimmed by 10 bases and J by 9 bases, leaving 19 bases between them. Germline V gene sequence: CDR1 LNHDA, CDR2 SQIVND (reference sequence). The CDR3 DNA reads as TGTGCCACCTCTAAGGGGGGCGTGGGCATTCAGTACTTC. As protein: CATSKGGVGIQYF.

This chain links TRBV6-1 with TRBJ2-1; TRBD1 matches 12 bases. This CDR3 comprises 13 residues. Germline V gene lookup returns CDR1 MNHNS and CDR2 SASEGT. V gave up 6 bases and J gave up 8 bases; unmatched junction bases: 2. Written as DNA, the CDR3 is TGTGCCAGCAGGGGACAGGGGGCCGATGAGCAGTTCTTC. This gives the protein CASRGQGADEQFF.

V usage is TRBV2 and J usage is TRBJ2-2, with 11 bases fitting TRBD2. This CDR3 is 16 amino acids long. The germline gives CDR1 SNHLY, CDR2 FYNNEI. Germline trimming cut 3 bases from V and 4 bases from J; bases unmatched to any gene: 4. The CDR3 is CASSETSGTITGELFF. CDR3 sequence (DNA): TGTGCCAGCAGTGAGACTAGCGGGACGATCACCGGGGAGCTGTTTTTT.

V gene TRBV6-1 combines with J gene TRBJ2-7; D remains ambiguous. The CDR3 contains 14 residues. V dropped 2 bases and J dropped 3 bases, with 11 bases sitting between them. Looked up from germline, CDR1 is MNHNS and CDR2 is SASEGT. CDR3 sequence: CASSERVGFYEQYF. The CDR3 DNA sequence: TGTGCCAGCAGTGAAAGGGTTGGATTCTACGAGCAGTACTTC.

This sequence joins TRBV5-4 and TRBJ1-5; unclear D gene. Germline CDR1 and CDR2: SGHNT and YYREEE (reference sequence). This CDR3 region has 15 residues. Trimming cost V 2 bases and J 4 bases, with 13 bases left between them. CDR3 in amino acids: CASSLLDAWNQPQHF. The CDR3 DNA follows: TGTGCCAGCAGCTTACTGGACGCATGGAATCAGCCCCAGCATTTT. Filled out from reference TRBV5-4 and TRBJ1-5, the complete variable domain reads ETGVTQSPTHLIKTRGQQVTLRCSSQSGHNTVSWYQQALGQGPQFIFQYYREEENGRGNFPPRFSGLQFPNYSSELNVNALELDDSALYLCASSLLDAWNQPQHFGDGTRLSIL.

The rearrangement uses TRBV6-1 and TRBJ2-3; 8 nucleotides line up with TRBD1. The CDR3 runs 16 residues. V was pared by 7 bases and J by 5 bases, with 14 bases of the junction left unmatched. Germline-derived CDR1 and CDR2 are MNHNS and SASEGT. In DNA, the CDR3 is TGTGCCAGCAACCAGCTACGGACAGGGAAGAGAGATACGCAGTATTTT. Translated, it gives CASNQLRTGKRDTQYF.

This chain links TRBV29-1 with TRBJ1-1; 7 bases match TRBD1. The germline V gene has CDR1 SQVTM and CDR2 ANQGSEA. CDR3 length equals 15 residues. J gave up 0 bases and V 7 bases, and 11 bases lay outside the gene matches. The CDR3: CSARGGTALNTEAFF. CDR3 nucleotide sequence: TGCAGCGCCCGAGGCGGGACAGCCTTGAACACTGAAGCTTTCTTT.

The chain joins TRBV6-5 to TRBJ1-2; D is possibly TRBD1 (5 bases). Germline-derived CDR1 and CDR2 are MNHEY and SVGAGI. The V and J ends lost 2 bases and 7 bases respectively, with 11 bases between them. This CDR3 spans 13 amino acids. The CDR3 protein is CASSYGGDPGYTF. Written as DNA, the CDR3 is TGTGCCAGCAGTTACGGAGGGGATCCTGGCTACACCTTC.

The CDR3 coding sequence is TGTGCCAGTAGTACAGATGGGACAGGCTCCACCGGGGAGCTGTTTTTT. Its protein product is CASSTDGTGSTGELFF. V is TRBV19 and J is TRBJ2-2; TRBD1 matches 8 bases. The V gene end was trimmed by 4 bases and the J gene end by 4 bases; junction bases not matched to a gene: 8. The germline CDR1 and CDR2 sequences are LNHDA and SQIVND (reference sequence). The CDR3 totals 16 residues.

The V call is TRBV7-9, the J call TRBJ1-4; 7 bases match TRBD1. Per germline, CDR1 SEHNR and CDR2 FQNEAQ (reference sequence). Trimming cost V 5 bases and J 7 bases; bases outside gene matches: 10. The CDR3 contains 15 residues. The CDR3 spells CASSPGLGQPEKLFF. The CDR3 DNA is TGTGCCAGCAGCCCGGGGCTGGGACAGCCTGAAAAACTGTTTTTT.

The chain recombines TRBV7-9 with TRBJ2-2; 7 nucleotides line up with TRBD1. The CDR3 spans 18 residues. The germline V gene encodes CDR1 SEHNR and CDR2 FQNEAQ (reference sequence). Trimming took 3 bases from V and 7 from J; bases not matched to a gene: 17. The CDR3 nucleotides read TGTGCCAGCAGCTTCGTCGTGGGGTCAGGGGGTCAGGTCGGGGAGCTGTTTTTT. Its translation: CASSFVVGSGGQVGELFF.

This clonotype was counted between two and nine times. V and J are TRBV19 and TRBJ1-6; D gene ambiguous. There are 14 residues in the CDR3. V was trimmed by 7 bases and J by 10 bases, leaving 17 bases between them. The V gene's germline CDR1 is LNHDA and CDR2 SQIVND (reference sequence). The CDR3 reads CASNTGKERSPLHF. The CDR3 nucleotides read TGTGCCAGTAACACTGGGAAGGAACGATCACCCCTCCACTTT.

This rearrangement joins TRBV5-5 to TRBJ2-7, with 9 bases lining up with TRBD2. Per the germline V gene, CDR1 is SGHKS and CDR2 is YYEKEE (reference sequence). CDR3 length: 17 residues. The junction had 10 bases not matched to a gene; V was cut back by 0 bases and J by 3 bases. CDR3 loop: CASSLGSGSPRDYEQYF. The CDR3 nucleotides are TGTGCCAGCAGCTTGGGTAGCGGGAGTCCCCGGGACTACGAGCAGTACTTC.

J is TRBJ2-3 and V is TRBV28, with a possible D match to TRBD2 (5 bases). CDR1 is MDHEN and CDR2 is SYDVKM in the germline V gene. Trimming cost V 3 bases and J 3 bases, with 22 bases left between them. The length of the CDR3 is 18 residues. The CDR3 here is CASSFPVDSAWETDTQYF. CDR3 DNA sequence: TGTGCCAGCAGTTTCCCCGTCGATAGCGCCTGGGAGACAGATACGCAGTATTTT.

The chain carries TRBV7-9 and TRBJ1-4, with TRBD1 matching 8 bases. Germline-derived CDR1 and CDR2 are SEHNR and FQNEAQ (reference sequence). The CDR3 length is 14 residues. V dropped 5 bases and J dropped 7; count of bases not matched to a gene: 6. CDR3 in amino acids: CASSRTGSREKLFF. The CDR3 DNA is TGTGCCAGCAGCCGGACAGGGAGTCGTGAAAAACTGTTTTTT.

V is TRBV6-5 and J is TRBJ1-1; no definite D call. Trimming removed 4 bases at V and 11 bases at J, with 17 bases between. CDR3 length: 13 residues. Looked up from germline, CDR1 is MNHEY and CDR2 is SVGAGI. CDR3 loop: CASSSGLISVAFF. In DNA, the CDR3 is TGTGCCAGCAGTTCCGGGTTAATAAGTGTGGCTTTCTTT.